The 10 T cell receptor beta chains reported below all come from one sample, sequenced in a study of T cell responses to AZD1222 COVID-19 vaccine (dated by TCRdb to the early 2020s). What this sample's time point label stands for: baseline before first vaccination. The protocol used for the library was the immunoSEQ multiplex PCR assay. The immuneACCESS repertoire file appears here via TCRdb, limited to in-frame rearrangements. These files lack a portion of the clones; in checked studies, under half of the deficit traces to unresolved V genes, and the cause of the others is not known. Across this sample there are about 150,000 clones, with roughly nine tenths seen only once. Approximately 1.8% of the sample belongs to the ten largest clones. The sample in question was peripheral blood, obtained on day 0 of AZD1222 vaccination. The receptors were gathered from an adult in good health.

The chain combines TRBV28 with TRBJ1-1; the match to TRBD1 covers 8 bases. The ends lost 3 bases at V and 4 bases at J; junction bases unmatched: 1. Germline CDR1 is MDHEN and CDR2 is SYDVKM. The CDR3 runs 13 residues. CDR3 amino acids: CASSFRGLTEAFF. CDR3 in DNA: TGTGCCAGCAGTTTCAGGGGGCTCACTGAAGCTTTCTTT.

The genes are TRBV6-2 or TRBV6-3 and TRBJ2-1; D is perhaps TRBD1 (5 bases). V lost 2 bases and J lost 5, with 19 bases in between. Germline CDR1 MNHEY, CDR2 SVGEGT. The CDR3 is 17 amino acids. The DNA for the CDR3 is TGTGCCAGCAGTTACGCGGCGTCAGGGATCTCGAACAATGAGCAGTTCTTC. Its translation: CASSYAASGISNNEQFF.

Of note for this clone: Other DNA sequences from this sample encode an identical CDR3 as well. The rearrangement uses TRBV5-1 and TRBJ1-3; the D is unclear. CDR1 and CDR2 (germline): SGHRS, YFSETQ. The CDR3 sequence is 14 residues long. V shed 0 bases and J shed 2 bases, with 6 bases lying between them. Written as DNA, the CDR3 is TGCGCCAGCAGCTTGGGAGGTGCTGGAAACACCATATATTTT. Protein product: CASSLGGAGNTIYF. The whole variable domain, remainder taken from reference TRBV5-1 and TRBJ1-3, is KAGVTQTPRYLIKTRGQQVTLSCSPISGHRSVSWYQQTPGQGLQFLFEYFSETQRNKGNFPGRFSGRQFSNSRSEMNVSTLELGDSALYLCASSLGGAGNTIYFGEGSWLTVV.

V is TRBV5-1 and J is TRBJ2-3; 7 nucleotides line up with TRBD1. Germline lookup yields CDR1 SGHRS and CDR2 YFSETQ. V was clipped by 4 bases and J by 0 bases; unmatched bases: 8. The CDR3 is 16 amino acids. CDR3 region: CASSTTGTDSTDTQYF. In DNA, the CDR3 is TGCGCCAGCAGCACAACCGGGACAGATAGCACAGATACGCAGTATTTT.

V gene TRBV12-5 combines with J gene TRBJ2-3, with unresolved D. Deletions cut 1 base from V and 4 bases from J, with 9 bases between. This CDR3 contains 14 residues. The germline CDR1 and CDR2 sequences are LGHNT and FRNRAP. CDR3 residues: CASGLELFPDTQYF. The CDR3 DNA reads as TGTGCTAGTGGTTTGGAGTTGTTCCCAGATACGCAGTATTTT.

This sequence joins TRBV3-1 (or the pseudogene TRBV3-2) and TRBJ1-4; D may be TRBD1 (5 bases). Germline CDR1 is LGHDT and CDR2 is YNNKEL (reference sequence). This CDR3 region has 15 residues. V was trimmed by 6 bases and J by 3 bases, leaving 14 bases between them. CDR3 amino acids: CASRTQGAANEKLFF. For the CDR3, the DNA is TGTGCCAGCAGAACTCAGGGTGCGGCTAATGAAAAACTGTTTTTT.

V gene TRBV5-1 combines with J gene TRBJ1-2; 9 nucleotides match TRBD1. The CDR3 extends over 15 amino acids. Germline lookup yields CDR1 SGHRS and CDR2 YFSETQ. V shed 4 bases, J shed 1 base, and the junction held 5 bases outside the gene matches. The CDR3 coding sequence is TGCGCCAGCAGCCCGGGGACAGGGATTAACTATGGCTACACCTTC. Translation gives CASSPGTGINYGYTF. Full variable domain (remainder filled in from reference TRBV5-1 and TRBJ1-2): KAGVTQTPRYLIKTRGQQVTLSCSPISGHRSVSWYQQTPGQGLQFLFEYFSETQRNKGNFPGRFSGRQFSNSRSEMNVSTLELGDSALYLCASSPGTGINYGYTFGSGTRLTVV.

Here the CDR3 reads CASSLGAYSYNEQFF. CDR3 in DNA: TGCGCCAGCAGCTTGGGGGCTTATTCCTACAATGAGCAGTTCTTC. V is TRBV5-1 and J is TRBJ2-1; D gene ambiguous. This CDR3 is 15 amino acids long. Trimming took 0 bases from V and 1 from J, leaving 8 bases between them. Germline lookup yields CDR1 SGHRS and CDR2 YFSETQ.

This clone was detected a few times. J is TRBJ1-3 and V is TRBV2, with unresolved D. Germline V CDR1 and CDR2: SNHLY, FYNNEI. With 1 base removed from V and 0 bases from J, the gap between germline ends came to 7 bases. The CDR3 runs to 15 residues. The CDR3 sequence: CASSEGLYSGNTIYF. CDR3 coding DNA: TGTGCCAGCAGTGAAGGACTGTACTCTGGAAACACCATATATTTT. Using reference TRBV2 and TRBJ1-3 for the parts outside the CDR3, the full variable domain is EPEVTQTPSHQVTQMGQEVILRCVPISNHLYFYWYRQILGQKVEFLVSFYNNEISEKSEIFDDQFSVERPDGSNFTLKIRSTKLEDSAMYFCASSEGLYSGNTIYFGEGSWLTVV.

This clone has a handful of counts. This sample also contains other DNA sequences that code for the same CDR3. The V gene is TRBV6-5, the J gene TRBJ1-2, with D possibly being TRBD1 (6 bases). The CDR3 has 13 amino acids. Trimming left V 0 bases short and J 6 bases short, with 8 bases between. Looked up from germline, CDR1 is MNHEY and CDR2 is SVGAGI. CDR3 sequence: CASSYSRTDGYTF. The CDR3 DNA reads as TGTGCCAGCAGTTACTCTCGGACAGATGGCTACACCTTC.